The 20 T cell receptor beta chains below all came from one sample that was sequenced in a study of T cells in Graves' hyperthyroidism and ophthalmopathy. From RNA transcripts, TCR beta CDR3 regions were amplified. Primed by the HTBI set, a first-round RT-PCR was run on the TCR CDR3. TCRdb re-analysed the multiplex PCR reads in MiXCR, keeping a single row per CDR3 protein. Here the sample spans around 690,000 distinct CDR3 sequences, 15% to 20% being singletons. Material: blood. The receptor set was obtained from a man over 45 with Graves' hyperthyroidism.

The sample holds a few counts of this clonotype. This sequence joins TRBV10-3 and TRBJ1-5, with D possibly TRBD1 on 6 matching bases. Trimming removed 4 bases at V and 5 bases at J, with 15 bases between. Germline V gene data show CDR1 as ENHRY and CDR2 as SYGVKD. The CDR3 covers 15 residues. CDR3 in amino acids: CAISVGRDKDQPQHF. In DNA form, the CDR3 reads TGTGCCATCAGTGTCGGGAGGGACAAGGATCAGCCCCAGCATTTT.

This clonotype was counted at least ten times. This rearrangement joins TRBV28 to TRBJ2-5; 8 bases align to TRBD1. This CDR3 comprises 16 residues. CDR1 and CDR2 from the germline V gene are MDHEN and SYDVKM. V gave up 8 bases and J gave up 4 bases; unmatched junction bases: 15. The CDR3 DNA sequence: TGTGCCAGCGGCCGTAACCTCAGGGGGCGCGGAGAGACCCAGTACTTC. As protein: CASGRNLRGRGETQYF.

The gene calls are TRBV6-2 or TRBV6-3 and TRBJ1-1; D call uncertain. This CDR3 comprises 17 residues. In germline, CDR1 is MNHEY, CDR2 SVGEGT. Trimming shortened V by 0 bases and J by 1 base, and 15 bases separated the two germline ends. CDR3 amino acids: CASSYSPALHRNTEAFF. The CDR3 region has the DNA TGTGCCAGCAGTTACTCCCCAGCCCTCCACCGGAACACTGAAGCTTTCTTT.

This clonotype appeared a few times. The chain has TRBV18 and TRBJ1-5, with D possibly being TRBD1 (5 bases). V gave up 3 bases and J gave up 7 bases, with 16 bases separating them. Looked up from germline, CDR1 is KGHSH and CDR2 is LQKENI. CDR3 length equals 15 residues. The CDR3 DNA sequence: TGTGCCAGCTCACCCTCGGACACCCCCAGCCAGCCCCAGCATTTT. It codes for CASSPSDTPSQPQHF.

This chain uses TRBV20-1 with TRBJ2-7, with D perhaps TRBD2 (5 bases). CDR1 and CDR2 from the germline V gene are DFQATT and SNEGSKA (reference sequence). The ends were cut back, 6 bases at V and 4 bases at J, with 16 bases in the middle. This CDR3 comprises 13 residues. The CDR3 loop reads CSAQRGRVYEQYF. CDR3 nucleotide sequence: TGCAGTGCCCAGAGAGGGAGAGTGTACGAGCAGTACTTC.

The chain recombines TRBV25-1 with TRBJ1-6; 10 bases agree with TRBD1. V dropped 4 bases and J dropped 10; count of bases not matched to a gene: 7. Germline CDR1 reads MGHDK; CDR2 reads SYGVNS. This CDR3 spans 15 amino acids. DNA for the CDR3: TGTGCCAGCAGTGGGGACAGGGGACGAGGATCACCCCTCCACTTT. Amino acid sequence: CASSGDRGRGSPLHF.

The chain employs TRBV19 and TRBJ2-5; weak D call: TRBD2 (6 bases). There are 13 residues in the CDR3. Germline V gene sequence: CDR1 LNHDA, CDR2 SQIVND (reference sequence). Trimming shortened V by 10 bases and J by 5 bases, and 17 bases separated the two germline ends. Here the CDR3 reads CATQLAVGETQYF. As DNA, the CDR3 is TGTGCCACCCAACTAGCTGTGGGGGAGACCCAGTACTTC.

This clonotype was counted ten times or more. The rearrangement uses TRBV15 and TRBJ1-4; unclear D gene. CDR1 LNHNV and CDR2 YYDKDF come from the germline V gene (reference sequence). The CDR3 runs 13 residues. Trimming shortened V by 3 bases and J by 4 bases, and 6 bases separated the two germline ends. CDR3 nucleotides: TGTGCCACCAGCAGGACGGGTAATGAAAAACTGTTTTTT. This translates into CATSRTGNEKLFF.

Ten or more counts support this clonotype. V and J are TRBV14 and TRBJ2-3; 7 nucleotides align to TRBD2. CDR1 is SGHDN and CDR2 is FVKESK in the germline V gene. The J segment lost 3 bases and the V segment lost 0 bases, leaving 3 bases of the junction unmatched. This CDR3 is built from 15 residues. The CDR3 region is CASSQDSGGTDTQYF. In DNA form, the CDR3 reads TGTGCCAGCAGCCAAGATTCGGGAGGAACAGATACGCAGTATTTT. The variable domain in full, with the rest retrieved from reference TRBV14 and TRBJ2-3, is EAGVTQFPSHSVIEKGQTVTLRCDPISGHDNLYWYRRVMGKEIKFLLHFVKESKQDESGMPNNRFLAERTGGTYSTLKVQPAELEDSGVYFCASSQDSGGTDTQYFGPGTRLTVL.

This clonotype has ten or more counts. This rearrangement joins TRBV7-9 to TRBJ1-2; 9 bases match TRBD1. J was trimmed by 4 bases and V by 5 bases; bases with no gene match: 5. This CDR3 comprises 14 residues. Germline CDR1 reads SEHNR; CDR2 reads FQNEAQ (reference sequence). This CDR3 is CASSLRDRVYGYTF. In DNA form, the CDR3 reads TGTGCCAGCAGCCTCCGGGACAGGGTCTATGGCTACACCTTC.

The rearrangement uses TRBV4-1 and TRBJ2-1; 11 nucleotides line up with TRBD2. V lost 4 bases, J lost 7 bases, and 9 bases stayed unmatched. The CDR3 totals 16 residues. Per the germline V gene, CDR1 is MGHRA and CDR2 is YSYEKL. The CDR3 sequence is CASSRILAGVINEQFF. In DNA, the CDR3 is TGCGCCAGCAGCCGTATACTAGCGGGAGTAATTAATGAGCAGTTCTTC.

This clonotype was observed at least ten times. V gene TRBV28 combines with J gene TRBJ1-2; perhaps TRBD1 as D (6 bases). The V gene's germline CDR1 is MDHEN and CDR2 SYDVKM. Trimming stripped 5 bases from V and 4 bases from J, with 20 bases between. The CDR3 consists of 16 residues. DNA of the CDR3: TGTGCCAGCAGTGAACTTATGGGGAGGGGGTCCTATGGCTACACCTTC. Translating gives CASSELMGRGSYGYTF.

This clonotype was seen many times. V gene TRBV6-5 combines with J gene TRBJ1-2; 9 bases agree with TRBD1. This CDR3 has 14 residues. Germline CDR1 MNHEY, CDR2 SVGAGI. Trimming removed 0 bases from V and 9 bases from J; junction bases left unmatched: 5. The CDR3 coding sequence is TGTGCCAGCAGTTACTCGGGACAGGGTAGGCGCTACACCTTC. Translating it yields CASSYSGQGRRYTF.

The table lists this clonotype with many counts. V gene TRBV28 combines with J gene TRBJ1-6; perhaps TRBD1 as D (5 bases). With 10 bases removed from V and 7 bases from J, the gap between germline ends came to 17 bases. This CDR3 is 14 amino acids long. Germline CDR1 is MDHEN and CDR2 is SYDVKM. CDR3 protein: CAIPSGGRNSPLHF. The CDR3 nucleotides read TGTGCCATTCCTTCCGGGGGTAGAAATTCACCCCTCCACTTT.

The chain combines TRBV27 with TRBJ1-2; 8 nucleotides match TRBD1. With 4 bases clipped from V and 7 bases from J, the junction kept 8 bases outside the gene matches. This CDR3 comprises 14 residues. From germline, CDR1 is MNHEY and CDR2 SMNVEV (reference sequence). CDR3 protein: CASSSGQGRSGYTF. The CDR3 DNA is TGTGCCAGCAGTTCCGGACAGGGAAGGAGTGGCTACACCTTC.

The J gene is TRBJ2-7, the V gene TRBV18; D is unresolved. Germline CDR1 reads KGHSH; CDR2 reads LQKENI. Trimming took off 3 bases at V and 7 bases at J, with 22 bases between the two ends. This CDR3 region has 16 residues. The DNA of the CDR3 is TGTGCCAGCTCACCTATCAATGGTCTATCCCTGGGGGAGCAGTACTTC. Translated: CASSPINGLSLGEQYF.

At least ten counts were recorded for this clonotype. CDR3 DNA sequence: TGTGCCAGCAGTTCAGGACCTTCTAAAGGCTACACCTTC. Amino acid sequence: CASSSGPSKGYTF. The chain combines TRBV2 with TRBJ1-2; D unresolved. Germline V lookup: CDR1 SNHLY, CDR2 FYNNEI. The V and J ends lost 5 bases and 8 bases respectively, with 15 bases between them. The CDR3 has 13 residues.

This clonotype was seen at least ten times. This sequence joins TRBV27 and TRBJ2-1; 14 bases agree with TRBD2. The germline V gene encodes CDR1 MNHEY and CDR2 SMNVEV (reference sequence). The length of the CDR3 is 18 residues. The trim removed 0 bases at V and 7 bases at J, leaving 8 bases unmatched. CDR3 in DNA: TGTGCCAGCAGTTTATCGATCGCGGGACTAGCGGGAGAGAATGAGCAGTTCTTC. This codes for CASSLSIAGLAGENEQFF.

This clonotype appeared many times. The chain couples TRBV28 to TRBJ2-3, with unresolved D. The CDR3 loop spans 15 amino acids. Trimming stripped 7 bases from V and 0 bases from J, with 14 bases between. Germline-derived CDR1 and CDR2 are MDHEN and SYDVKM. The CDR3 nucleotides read TGTGCCAGCATTGGTGACCTTACTAGCACAGATACGCAGTATTTT. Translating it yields CASIGDLTSTDTQYF.

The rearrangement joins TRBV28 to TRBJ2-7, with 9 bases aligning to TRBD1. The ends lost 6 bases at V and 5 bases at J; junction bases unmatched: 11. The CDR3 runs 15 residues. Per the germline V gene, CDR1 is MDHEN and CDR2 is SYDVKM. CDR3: CASRITGTGRDEQYF. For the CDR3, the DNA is TGTGCCAGCAGAATCACCGGGACAGGGAGAGACGAGCAGTACTTC.